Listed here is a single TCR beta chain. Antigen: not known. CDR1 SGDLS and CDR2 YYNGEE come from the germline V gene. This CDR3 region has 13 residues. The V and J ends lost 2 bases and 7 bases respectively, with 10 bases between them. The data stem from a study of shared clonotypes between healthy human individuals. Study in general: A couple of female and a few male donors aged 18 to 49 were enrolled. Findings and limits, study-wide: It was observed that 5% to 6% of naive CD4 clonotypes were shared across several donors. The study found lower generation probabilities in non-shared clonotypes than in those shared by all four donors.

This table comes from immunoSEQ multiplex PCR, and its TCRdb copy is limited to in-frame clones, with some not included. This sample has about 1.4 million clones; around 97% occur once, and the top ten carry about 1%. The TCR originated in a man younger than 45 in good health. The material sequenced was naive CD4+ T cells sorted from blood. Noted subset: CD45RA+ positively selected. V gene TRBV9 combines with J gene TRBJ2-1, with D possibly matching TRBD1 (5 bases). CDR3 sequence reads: CASSVQGVNEQFF. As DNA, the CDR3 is TGTGCCAGCAGCGTTCAGGGTGTGAATGAGCAGTTCTTC.